This T cell receptor beta chain came from a study of radiation and T cells in renal cell carcinoma. General observations from the study: In blood, top tumor clones expanded by 2 weeks, shrinking by 4.

Comment on this clone: Its antigen remains unknown.

As to time point: blood 4 weeks post-SBRT, at nephrectomy. Described treatment: 15 Gy SBRT to primary tumor, nephrectomy 4 weeks later. The table came from immunoSEQ multiplex PCR; TCRdb's copy has only in-frame clones and leaves some out. Among under 100,000 clones listed, approximately 80% were seen once. The sequence was collected from a man aged 55 to 70 with renal cell carcinoma. The sequenced sample was blood, obtained from a patient whose treatment included radiotherapy and nephrectomy.

CDR3 region: CSVDLDTEAFF. In DNA, the CDR3 is TGCAGCGTCGATTTGGACACTGAAGCTTTCTTT. V is TRBV20-1 and J is TRBJ1-1, with D unresolved. Germline V lookup: CDR1 DFQATT, CDR2 SNEGSKA (reference sequence). The CDR3 runs 11 residues.